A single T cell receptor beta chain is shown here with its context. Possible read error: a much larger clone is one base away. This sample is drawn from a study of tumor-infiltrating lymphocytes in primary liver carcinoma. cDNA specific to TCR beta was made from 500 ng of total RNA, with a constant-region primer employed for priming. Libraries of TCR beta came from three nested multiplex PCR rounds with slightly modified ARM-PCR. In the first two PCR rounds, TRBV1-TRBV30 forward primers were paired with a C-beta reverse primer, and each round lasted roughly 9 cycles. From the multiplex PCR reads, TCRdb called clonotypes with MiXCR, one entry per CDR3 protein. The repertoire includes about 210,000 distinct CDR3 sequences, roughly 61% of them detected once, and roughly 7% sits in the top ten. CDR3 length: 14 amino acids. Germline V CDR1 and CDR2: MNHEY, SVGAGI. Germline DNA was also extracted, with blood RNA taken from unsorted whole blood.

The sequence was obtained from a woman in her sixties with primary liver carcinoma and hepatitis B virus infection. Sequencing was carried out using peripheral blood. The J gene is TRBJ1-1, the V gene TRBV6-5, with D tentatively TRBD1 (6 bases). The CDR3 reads CASSTTTGSTEALF. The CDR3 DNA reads TGTGCCAGCAGTACGACCACAGGGAGCACTGAAGCTTTATTT.